The 6 T cell receptor beta chains below all came from one sample that was sequenced in a study of control samples from healthy donors and cancer patients. TCRdb's copy holds only in-frame clones and misses some; the assay was immunoSEQ multiplex PCR. Of roughly 20,000 clones in the sample, around 84% were seen once. The specimen sequenced was PBMCs. These receptors were collected from a man at least 80 years old with head and neck cancer.

The chain employs TRBV5-4 and TRBJ2-1, with a tentative D call TRBD1 (5 bases). The CDR3 has 14 residues. The germline V gene has CDR1 SGHNT and CDR2 YYREEE (reference sequence). The ends were cut back, 2 bases at V and 2 bases at J, with 8 bases in the middle. CDR3 DNA sequence: TGTGCCAGCAGCTTTGGCAGGGCCTACAATGAGCAGTTCTTC. The encoded protein is CASSFGRAYNEQFF.

This chain connects TRBV6-5 to TRBJ1-5; TRBD1 might be the D (6 bases). The germline V and J ends were trimmed by 0 bases and 5 bases, with 11 bases remaining between them. Per the germline V gene, CDR1 is MNHEY and CDR2 is SVGAGI. The CDR3 spans 15 residues. The CDR3 nucleotides read TGTGCCAGCAGTTACTCCGGCAGGGGCGATCAGCCCCAGCATTTT. Translating it yields CASSYSGRGDQPQHF.

The chain employs TRBV20-1 and TRBJ2-3, with 8 positions matching TRBD2. V dropped 3 bases and J dropped 2; count of bases not matched to a gene: 7. This CDR3 is built from 15 residues. Germline lookup yields CDR1 DFQATT and CDR2 SNEGSKA (reference sequence). The chain's CDR3 is CSASPLAGNTDTQYF. CDR3 DNA: TGCAGTGCTAGTCCTTTAGCGGGAAACACAGATACGCAGTATTTT.

This clone occurred a few times. The J gene is TRBJ1-2, the V gene TRBV10-3; weak D call: TRBD1 (6 bases). The CDR3 consists of 14 residues. Germline CDR1 and CDR2: ENHRY and SYGVKD. The V end lost 1 base, the J end lost 6 bases, and 12 bases lay between the germline ends. CDR3 DNA: TGTGCCATCAGTGAGTTAGGGAACAGGGATGGCTACACCTTC. Its protein is CAISELGNRDGYTF.

This clone is a singleton in its sample. V usage is TRBV28 and J usage is TRBJ2-7; 7 bases map to TRBD1. CDR1 MDHEN and CDR2 SYDVKM come from the germline V gene. V trimming: 6 bases; J trimming: 2 bases; junction bases outside the gene matches: 13. The CDR3 spans 16 residues. The CDR3 region is CASSPDRFSMAYEQYF. The DNA of the CDR3 is TGTGCCAGCAGCCCGGACAGGTTCAGTATGGCCTACGAGCAGTACTTC. Based on the CDR3 plus reference TRBV28 and TRBJ2-7, the full variable domain is DVKVTQSSRYLVKRTGEKVFLECVQDMDHENMFWYRQDPGLGLRLIYFSYDVKMKEKGDIPEGYSVSREKKERFSLILESASTNQTSMYLCASSPDRFSMAYEQYFGPGTRLTVT.

This clone was counted only a few times. The chain uses TRBV2 and TRBJ1-1; the D gene is possibly TRBD1 (5 bases). The CDR3 totals 14 residues. The V gene's germline CDR1 is SNHLY and CDR2 FYNNEI. V dropped 6 bases and J dropped 0 bases, with 11 bases sitting between them. CDR3 amino acids: CASRELTVNTEAFF. CDR3 nucleotides: TGTGCCAGCAGAGAGTTGACAGTGAACACTGAAGCTTTCTTT.